This entry describes one T cell receptor (beta chain). A read error may be the cause here, since a much bigger clone is one base away. The data are from a study of molecular identifiers for immune sequencing clone quantification. Across the study: Split five ways in replicates, RNA from around 20,000 or 99,000 naive CD8 cells had four portions sequenced.

CDR1 and CDR2 (germline): GTSNPN, SVGIG (reference sequence). There are 14 residues in the CDR3. Libraries used roughly 20,000 to 1,100,000 sorted naive CD8 T cells and 10%, 30% or 50% RNA input. Sorting recovered naive CD8 T cells on a CD8+CD4-CCR7+CD45RA+ profile. Previously reported methods and listed TCR primers produced the bulk TCR libraries. TCRdb processed the PCR reads anew with MiXCR; each CDR3 protein has one entry. The sample contains approximately 500,000 distinct CDR3 sequences, roughly a fifth of which appear only once. The rearrangement joins TRBV30 to TRBJ2-5; no reliable D call. The receptor was isolated from a human donor in good health. Some libraries in this study had Jurkat cell RNA spiked in. Input material: naive CD8+ T cells from blood, with Jurkat cell RNA spiked in. Documented subset: FACS-sorted CD8+CD4-CCR7+CD45RA+ naive T cells. The CDR3 spells CAWSVLGFKEAQYF. DNA of the CDR3: TGTGCCTGGAGTGTACTGGGGTTCAAAGAGGCCCAGTACTTC.